Each of the 27 T cell receptor beta chains below was sequenced from the same sample in a study of PD-1 blockade in classical Hodgkin lymphoma. Libraries were prepared by immunoSEQ multiplex PCR; TCRdb keeps only in-frame clonotypes and omits some of them. The table includes about 36,000 clones, around 63% detected once. Relapses following autologous stem cell transplantation were seen in all patients, with brentuximab vedotin exposure varying. The sample in question was peripheral blood mononuclear cells (PBMCs), obtained before the second cycle of nivolumab. Receptors were obtained from a human donor with classical Hodgkin lymphoma.

A note on this clone: One end of the junction varies from germline; a read error may be responsible. V usage is TRBV15 and J usage is TRBJ2-3; D is uncertain. The CDR3 spans 15 residues. Per germline, CDR1 LNHNV and CDR2 YYDKDF (reference sequence). CDR3 region: CAISRVLLSTDTQYF. The CDR3 nucleotides read TGTGCCATCAGCAGAGTGCTACTCAGCACAGATACGCAGTATTTT. Drawing the rest from reference TRBV15 and TRBJ2-3, the complete variable domain is DAMVIQNPRYQVTQFGKPVTLSCSQTLNHNVMYWYQQKSSQAPKLLFHYYDKDFNNEADTPDNFQSRRPNTSFCFLDIRSPGLGDTAMYLCAISRVLLSTDTQYFGPGTRLTVL.

The table lists this clone with a few counts. The rearrangement uses TRBV7-9 and TRBJ1-5; no definite D call. In germline, CDR1 is SEHNR, CDR2 FQNEAQ (reference sequence). The germline V and J ends were trimmed by 4 bases and 5 bases, with 9 bases remaining between them. The CDR3 has 13 residues. This CDR3 is CASSWRVDQPQHF. For the CDR3, the DNA is TGTGCCAGCAGCTGGAGGGTGGATCAGCCCCAGCATTTT.

J is TRBJ2-5 and V is TRBV11-2; D gene uncertain. Germline-derived CDR1 and CDR2 are SGHAT and FQNNGV. V dropped 0 bases and J dropped 5 bases, with 7 bases sitting between them. The CDR3 spans 13 residues. CDR3 nucleotide sequence: TGTGCCAGCAGCTTAGAAGAAACGGAGACCCAGTACTTC. Residues: CASSLEETETQYF.

The gene calls are TRBV18 and TRBJ1-1; no clear D gene. CDR3 size: 13 residues. V was cut by 8 bases and J by 1 base, with 11 bases left in between. CDR1 and CDR2 from the germline V gene are KGHSH and LQKENI. Here the CDR3 DNA reads TGTGCCAGCACTGGGATGGCGAACACTGAAGCTTTCTTT. This gives the protein CASTGMANTEAFF.

The rearrangement links TRBV28 to TRBJ2-5, with D possibly matching TRBD2 (6 bases). The CDR3 sequence is 13 residues long. Germline CDR1 reads MDHEN; CDR2 reads SYDVKM. Trimming took off 8 bases at V and 1 base at J, with 11 bases between the two ends. CDR3 protein: CASGGVPQETQYF. CDR3 DNA sequence: TGTGCCAGCGGCGGGGTGCCCCAAGAGACCCAGTACTTC.

This clone has only a few counts. Other nucleotide sequences in the sample specify the same CDR3. This chain joins TRBV2 and TRBJ2-7; TRBD1 agrees at 8 bases. CDR1 and CDR2 from the germline V gene are SNHLY and FYNNEI. The length of the CDR3 is 14 residues. Trimming at V came to 3 bases and at J to 2 bases, leaving 3 bases not matched to a gene. CDR3 sequence: CASSDQGATYEQYF. The CDR3 nucleotides read TGTGCCAGCAGTGACCAGGGGGCGACCTACGAGCAGTACTTC.

This clone was counted many times. The CDR3 DNA follows: TGTGCCAGCAGCTTAGGTGTAGGGCCCAATCAGCCCCAGCATTTT. Its translation is CASSLGVGPNQPQHF. This chain connects TRBV11-3 to TRBJ1-5; D remains ambiguous. Trimming cost V 1 base and J 3 bases, with 10 bases left between them. Looked up from germline, CDR1 is SGHNT and CDR2 is YENEEA. The CDR3 sequence is 15 residues long.

This clone appeared once. The CDR3 loop is CASSSPEGMLGTDTQYF. CDR3 sequence (DNA): TGTGCCAGCAGTTCCCCCGAAGGGATGCTAGGCACAGATACGCAGTATTTT. V and J are TRBV27 and TRBJ2-3; no reliable D call. Germline lookup yields CDR1 MNHEY and CDR2 SMNVEV (reference sequence). Deletions cut 4 bases from V and 1 base from J, with 18 bases between. The CDR3 length is 17 residues.

The V call is TRBV27, the J call TRBJ1-1, with 8 bases lining up with TRBD1. Unmatched junction bases numbered 14, after V lost 6 bases and J lost 5 bases. There are 16 residues in the CDR3. CDR1 and CDR2 from the germline V gene are MNHEY and SMNVEV (reference sequence). The CDR3 here is CASSLIRTGRPTEAFF. DNA for the CDR3: TGTGCCAGCAGCCTAATACGGACAGGGCGGCCAACTGAAGCTTTCTTT.

This chain links TRBV5-4 with TRBJ2-3, with 13 nucleotides matching TRBD2. Trimming removed 3 bases from V and 1 base from J; junction bases left unmatched: 8. This CDR3 spans 18 amino acids. Germline V CDR1 and CDR2: SGHNT, YYREEE (reference sequence). DNA of the CDR3: TGTGCCAGCAGCTCTGGACTAGCGGGAGTTGGTGGCACAGATACGCAGTATTTT. Its protein product is CASSSGLAGVGGTDTQYF.

V is TRBV10-3 and J is TRBJ1-6; TRBD1 agrees at 12 bases. With V trimmed by 11 bases and J by 6 bases, 2 bases remained unmatched. Germline CDR1 and CDR2: ENHRY and SYGVKD. The CDR3 spans 13 residues. The CDR3 is CAGGQGANSPLHF. In DNA, the CDR3 is TGTGCCGGGGGACAGGGGGCTAATTCACCCCTCCACTTT.

This chain joins TRBV2 and TRBJ2-3, with 10 bases lining up with TRBD2. The CDR3 is 13 amino acids. CDR1 is SNHLY, CDR2 FYNNEI, per germline. J gave up 4 bases and V 9 bases, and 4 bases lay outside the gene matches. CDR3 protein: CASSGGLADTQYF. Here the CDR3 DNA reads TGTGCCAGTAGCGGGGGGCTAGCAGATACGCAGTATTTT.

The chain has TRBV6-1 and TRBJ2-7; 7 bases fit TRBD1. With V trimmed by 6 bases and J by 4 bases, 9 bases remained unmatched. Germline CDR1 MNHNS, CDR2 SASEGT. CDR3 length: 14 amino acids. In nucleotides, the CDR3 is TGTGCCAGCAGCGCCGACAGGGTGCTTTACGAGCAGTACTTC. It specifies CASSADRVLYEQYF.

The chain recombines TRBV7-2 with TRBJ2-1, with 11 nucleotides matching TRBD2. The CDR3 sequence is 16 residues long. CDR1 SGHTA and CDR2 FQGNSA come from the germline V gene. Losses at the gene ends were 0 bases for V and 11 bases for J; bases not matched to a gene: 9. CDR3 nucleotide sequence: TGTGCCAGCAGCTTAGCGGGGACTAGCGGCTTTGGAAAGCAGTTCTTC. It translates to CASSLAGTSGFGKQFF.

Only a few counts were recorded for this clone. V usage is TRBV19 and J usage is TRBJ2-1, with a weak D call TRBD1 (6 bases). This CDR3 is 14 amino acids long. Between the trimmed V and J ends, which lost 6 bases and 3 bases, there was a span of 12 bases. Germline V gene sequence: CDR1 LNHDA, CDR2 SQIVND (reference sequence). DNA for the CDR3: TGTGCCAGTAGCCCGGACAGATACTACAATGAGCAGTTCTTC. This gives the protein CASSPDRYYNEQFF.

The rearrangement joins TRBV28 to TRBJ1-3, with D possibly being TRBD1 (6 bases). Per the germline V gene, CDR1 is MDHEN and CDR2 is SYDVKM. The CDR3 extends over 14 amino acids. The V and J ends lost 6 bases and 0 bases respectively, with 9 bases between them. CDR3 nucleotide sequence: TGTGCCAGCAGAAAACAGGGCTCTGGAAACACCATATATTTT. This gives the protein CASRKQGSGNTIYF.

This rearrangement joins TRBV11-2 to TRBJ2-5; D possibly uses TRBD1 or TRBD2 (5 bases each). The CDR3 consists of 14 residues. Germline V CDR1 and CDR2: SGHAT, FQNNGV. V lost 5 bases and J lost 3, with 13 bases in between. The CDR3 loop reads CASSLGTGKETQYF. In DNA, the CDR3 is TGTGCCAGCAGCCTAGGGACGGGGAAAGAGACCCAGTACTTC.

This sequence joins TRBV7-9 and TRBJ1-1; D not certain. Trimming removed 2 bases at V and 1 base at J, with 11 bases between. This CDR3 is 15 amino acids long. The germline V gene encodes CDR1 SEHNR and CDR2 FQNEAQ (reference sequence). DNA of the CDR3: TGTGCCAGCAGCTTATTCGGCACGGGGAACACTGAAGCTTTCTTT. Translation gives CASSLFGTGNTEAFF.

This clone is judged medium-sized. V is TRBV6-5 and J is TRBJ1-6; no firm D call. CDR1 and CDR2 from the germline V gene are MNHEY and SVGAGI. V lost 6 bases and J lost 6, with 9 bases in between. The length of the CDR3 is 13 residues. The CDR3 region has the DNA TGTGCCAGCAGGGCCAGCGGTAATTCACCCCTCCACTTT. It codes for CASRASGNSPLHF.

This chain links TRBV7-3 with TRBJ2-7, with TRBD1 matching 9 bases. CDR3 size: 19 residues. J lost 0 bases, V lost 1 base, and 13 bases had no gene match. Per the germline V gene, CDR1 is SGHTA and CDR2 is FQGTGA. Here the CDR3 reads CASSLKWDRVFLNSYEQYF. CDR3 DNA: TGTGCCAGCAGCTTAAAGTGGGACAGGGTTTTTTTGAACTCCTACGAGCAGTACTTC. Variable domain in full (rest from reference TRBV7-3 and TRBJ2-7): GAGVSQTPSNKVTEKGKYVELRCDPISGHTALYWYRQSLGQGPEFLIYFQGTGAADDSGLPNDRFFAVRPEGSVSTLKIQRTERGDSAVYLCASSLKWDRVFLNSYEQYFGPGTRLTVT.

This chain connects TRBV19 to TRBJ2-7, with 8 bases lining up with TRBD1. Germline CDR1 and CDR2: LNHDA and SQIVND (reference sequence). With V trimmed by 3 bases and J by 0 bases, 7 bases remained unmatched. This CDR3 contains 16 residues. The CDR3 coding sequence is TGTGCCAGTAGTATGGGGACAGGACCCCTCTCCTACGAGCAGTACTTC. Protein sequence: CASSMGTGPLSYEQYF. The full variable domain, rest sourced from reference TRBV19 and TRBJ2-7, is DGGITQSPKYLFRKEGQNVTLSCEQNLNHDAMYWYRQDPGQGLRLIYYSQIVNDFQKGDIAEGYSVSREKKESFPLTVTSAQKNPTAFYLCASSMGTGPLSYEQYFGPGTRLTVT.

In the case of this clone: Sequence at one end of the junction differs from germline and may be a read error. The gene calls are TRBV6-5 and TRBJ1-5; TRBD1 might be the D (5 bases). Germline CDR1 reads MNHEY; CDR2 reads SVGAGI. CDR3 size: 13 residues. The CDR3 DNA is TGTGCCGGCAGGGAAGGAAGCAATCAGCCCCAGCATTTT. Amino acid sequence: CAGREGSNQPQHF.

This clone was recorded only once. This rearrangement joins TRBV7-9 to TRBJ2-3; the D gene is possibly TRBD1 (5 bases). The ends were cut back, 5 bases at V and 5 bases at J, with 14 bases in the middle. Germline CDR1 is SEHNR and CDR2 is FQNEAQ (reference sequence). CDR3 length: 14 residues. This CDR3 reads CASSQGYYLDTQYF. The CDR3 DNA reads TGTGCCAGCAGCCAGGGTTACTATTTAGATACGCAGTATTTT.

The chain combines TRBV19 with TRBJ1-1; D gene ambiguous. The CDR3 runs to 12 residues. Per the germline V gene, CDR1 is LNHDA and CDR2 is SQIVND (reference sequence). The V gene lost 8 bases and the J gene lost 7 bases, with 14 bases spanning the gap. Here the CDR3 reads CASAIRMGEAFF. Written as DNA, the CDR3 is TGTGCCAGTGCCATCAGGATGGGTGAAGCTTTCTTT.

The chain employs TRBV4-3 and TRBJ2-3, with 8 nucleotides matching TRBD2. The CDR3 has 17 residues. With 0 bases clipped from V and 2 bases from J, the junction kept 7 bases outside the gene matches. Germline CDR1 reads LGHNA; CDR2 reads YSLEER. The CDR3 nucleotides read TGCGCCAGCAGCCAAGACCCAGCGGGGGCCGTCACAGATACGCAGTATTTT. This translates into CASSQDPAGAVTDTQYF.

This chain uses TRBV7-2 with TRBJ2-7; 13 nucleotides match TRBD2. J lost 7 bases, V lost 5 bases, and 8 bases had no gene match. In germline, CDR1 is SGHTA, CDR2 FQGNSA. This CDR3 comprises 15 residues. CDR3 coding DNA: TGTGCCAGCAGCGCCGGGACTAGCGGGATAGGGGAGCAGTACTTC. Translation gives CASSAGTSGIGEQYF.

The chain uses TRBV9 and TRBJ2-5; 7 nucleotides match TRBD2. Per the germline V gene, CDR1 is SGDLS and CDR2 is YYNGEE. Unmatched junction bases numbered 5, after V lost 0 bases and J lost 0 bases. The CDR3 has 16 residues. This CDR3 is CASSVGASGNQETQYF. The CDR3 DNA follows: TGTGCCAGCAGCGTAGGGGCTAGCGGAAACCAAGAGACCCAGTACTTC.